A single sample is the source of the 10 T cell receptor beta chains below, sequenced in a study of blood T cell repertoires in COVID-19. The method was immunoSEQ multiplex PCR; TCRdb's version includes in-frame clones alone and lacks a portion of them. Of fewer than 40,000 clones listed, about 90% are singletons. The sample consisted of peripheral blood. These receptors came from a man aged 60 to 69 with active COVID-19.

This chain connects TRBV2 to TRBJ2-1; TRBD2 might be the D (6 bases). V lost 4 bases and J 9 bases, leaving 16 bases between the germline ends. Germline V gene sequence: CDR1 SNHLY, CDR2 FYNNEI. The CDR3 extends over 14 amino acids. DNA of the CDR3: TGTGCCAGCAGTGTTCGTCCGGGAGACCCTGAGCAGTTCTTC. Translating it yields CASSVRPGDPEQFF. The entire variable domain, with the rest obtained from reference TRBV2 and TRBJ2-1, is as follows: EPEVTQTPSHQVTQMGQEVILRCVPISNHLYFYWYRQILGQKVEFLVSFYNNEISEKSEIFDDQFSVERPDGSNFTLKIRSTKLEDSAMYFCASSVRPGDPEQFFGPGTRLTVL.

This chain uses TRBV28 with TRBJ1-5; 9 bases are a match to TRBD1. J lost 4 bases, V lost 3 bases, and 4 bases had no gene match. The CDR3 has 15 residues. Germline CDR1 and CDR2: MDHEN and SYDVKM. Written as DNA, the CDR3 is TGTGCCAGCAGTTTGGGACAGGGAGGGAATCAGCCCCAGCATTTT. This encodes CASSLGQGGNQPQHF.

The V and J genes are TRBV28 and TRBJ2-5; D is unresolved. There are 14 residues in the CDR3. The germline V gene encodes CDR1 MDHEN and CDR2 SYDVKM. V lost 3 bases to trimming and J lost 3 bases, with 11 bases between them. CDR3 residues: CASSLRPTEETQYF. The CDR3 DNA is TGTGCCAGCAGTTTGCGCCCAACGGAAGAGACCCAGTACTTC. Looking up the rest from reference TRBV28 and TRBJ2-5 gives the full variable domain: DVKVTQSSRYLVKRTGEKVFLECVQDMDHENMFWYRQDPGLGLRLIYFSYDVKMKEKGDIPEGYSVSREKKERFSLILESASTNQTSMYLCASSLRPTEETQYFGPGTRLLVL.

This clone was detected once. The CDR3 coding sequence is TGTGCCAGCAGTGACTCCGGGGTTAGGAGGCCCCAGCATTTT. It encodes CASSDSGVRRPQHF. The chain recombines TRBV28 with TRBJ1-5; D is ambiguous. The V gene lost 5 bases and the J gene lost 9 bases, with 17 bases spanning the gap. The V gene's germline CDR1 is MDHEN and CDR2 SYDVKM. This CDR3 spans 14 amino acids. Drawing the rest from reference TRBV28 and TRBJ1-5, the complete variable domain is DVKVTQSSRYLVKRTGEKVFLECVQDMDHENMFWYRQDPGLGLRLIYFSYDVKMKEKGDIPEGYSVSREKKERFSLILESASTNQTSMYLCASSDSGVRRPQHFGDGTRLSIL.

The chain links TRBV27 to TRBJ2-1; possibly TRBD2 for D (6 bases). V gave up 0 bases and J gave up 7 bases, with 7 bases separating them. The CDR3 totals 13 residues. The germline V gene has CDR1 MNHEY and CDR2 SMNVEV (reference sequence). CDR3 in amino acids: CASSLSAGNEQFF. DNA of the CDR3: TGTGCCAGCAGTTTATCGGCGGGGAATGAGCAGTTCTTC.

V is TRBV11-3 and J is TRBJ2-2, with D unclear. V was cut by 6 bases and J by 4 bases, with 9 bases left in between. Per germline, CDR1 SGHNT and CDR2 YENEEA. The CDR3 loop spans 13 amino acids. The CDR3 DNA sequence: TGTGCCAGCAGTTTGGCCCGCACCGGGGAGCTGTTTTTT. This gives the protein CASSLARTGELFF.

The rearrangement joins TRBV4-3 to TRBJ2-7, with 8 bases that match TRBD1. From germline, CDR1 is LGHNA and CDR2 YSLEER. The CDR3 length is 15 residues. Losses at the gene ends were 0 bases for V and 2 bases for J; bases not matched to a gene: 3. The CDR3 DNA follows: TGCGCCAGCAGCCAAGATGGACAGGGCCCCTACGAGCAGTACTTC. Translation gives CASSQDGQGPYEQYF.

The chain uses TRBV13 and TRBJ2-2; 8 positions agree with TRBD1. The CDR3 length is 14 residues. Per germline, CDR1 PRHDT and CDR2 FYEKMQ (reference sequence). Germline trimming cut 8 bases from V and 5 bases from J; bases unmatched to any gene: 7. The CDR3: CASGQGAWTGELFF. The DNA of the CDR3 is TGTGCCAGCGGCCAGGGGGCGTGGACCGGGGAGCTGTTTTTT.

V usage is TRBV7-8 and J usage is TRBJ1-5; 7 bases align to TRBD1. The germline gives CDR1 SGHVS, CDR2 FQNEAQ. J lost 4 bases, V lost 1 base, and 7 bases had no gene match. This CDR3 has 16 residues. CDR3 bases: TGTGCCAGCAGCTTAGGGAGGGGGCGCGATAATCAGCCCCAGCATTTT. Its translation: CASSLGRGRDNQPQHF.

V is TRBV10-3 and J is TRBJ2-7; tentatively, D is TRBD2 (6 bases). V lost 4 bases and J lost 4, with 20 bases in between. From germline, CDR1 is ENHRY and CDR2 SYGVKD. The CDR3 loop spans 16 amino acids. CDR3 coding DNA: TGTGCCATCAGTGCCCCCCGGGAGCATCCCCCGTACGAGCAGTACTTC. It specifies CAISAPREHPPYEQYF.